One sample yielded the 19 T cell receptor beta chains listed below, sequenced in a study of control samples from healthy donors and cancer patients. TCRdb keeps only in-frame clones here, not all; method: immunoSEQ multiplex PCR. In the table there are tens of thousands of clones, about nine tenths of which are singletons. The source material was blood. The receptors derive from a woman aged 25 to 39 in good health.

In DNA form, the CDR3 reads TGTGCCAGCAGCTTTGCCGGGACAGGGTTATACAATGAGCAGTTCTTC. Encoded protein: CASSFAGTGLYNEQFF. This chain joins TRBV5-4 and TRBJ2-1; TRBD1 agrees at 9 bases. This CDR3 has 16 residues. Germline V gene data show CDR1 as SGHNT and CDR2 as YYREEE (reference sequence). V was clipped by 2 bases and J by 4 bases; unmatched bases: 7.

This chain joins TRBV6-1 and TRBJ2-7; no clear D gene. Trimming removed 4 bases from V and 3 bases from J, with 19 bases in between. Per germline, CDR1 MNHNS and CDR2 SASEGT. CDR3 length: 16 amino acids. CDR3: CASSGPVQSFGYEQYF. In DNA form, the CDR3 reads TGTGCCAGCAGTGGACCCGTCCAAAGTTTCGGCTACGAGCAGTACTTC.

This rearrangement joins TRBV12-3 or TRBV12-4 to TRBJ2-3; D not resolved. V gave up 2 bases and J gave up 5 bases, with 5 bases separating them. The CDR3 sequence is 12 residues long. CDR3 protein: CASSLRRDTQYF. CDR3 DNA: TGTGCCAGCAGTTTACGGCGAGATACGCAGTATTTT.

This rearrangement joins TRBV27 to TRBJ1-2; D gene ambiguous. Germline assignment: CDR1 MNHEY and CDR2 SMNVEV (reference sequence). CDR3 length equals 15 residues. The V end was cut by 3 bases, the J end by 4 bases, with 15 bases between. CDR3 region: CASSFGAGRGYGYTF. The CDR3 nucleotides read TGTGCCAGCAGTTTCGGAGCGGGCCGGGGCTATGGCTACACCTTC.

This chain uses TRBV4-1 with TRBJ2-7, with 10 positions matching TRBD2. The CDR3 runs 16 residues. Germline lookup yields CDR1 MGHRA and CDR2 YSYEKL. The junction had 3 bases not matched to a gene; V was cut back by 0 bases and J by 1 base. Here the CDR3 DNA reads TGCGCCAGCAGCCAAGACCCTAGCGGGAGATCCTACGAGCAGTACTTC. Amino acids: CASSQDPSGRSYEQYF.

This sequence joins TRBV25-1 and TRBJ1-2; TRBD1 might be the D (5 bases). V lost 0 bases and J 2 bases, leaving 10 bases between the germline ends. Germline lookup yields CDR1 MGHDK and CDR2 SYGVNS. CDR3 length equals 15 residues. The DNA of the CDR3 is TGTGCCAGCAGTGAATACGGGGGGTACAACTATGGCTACACCTTC. Amino acid sequence: CASSEYGGYNYGYTF.

V is TRBV12-3 or TRBV12-4 and J is TRBJ1-1; D might be TRBD1 (5 bases). Trimming left V 4 bases short and J 4 bases short, with 10 bases between. This CDR3 contains 13 residues. The CDR3, as DNA: TGTGCCAGCAGTTCCCTGGGGGGCACTGAAGCTTTCTTT. Encoded protein: CASSSLGGTEAFF.

The rearrangement links TRBV7-9 to TRBJ1-2, with D possibly being TRBD1 (5 bases). Trimming took 7 bases from V and 3 from J, leaving 12 bases between them. Germline V gives CDR1 SEHNR, CDR2 FQNEAQ (reference sequence). The CDR3 has 13 amino acids. CDR3 DNA: TGTGCCAGCAAAACGGGGGAGGACTATGGCTACACCTTC. This gives the protein CASKTGEDYGYTF. The full variable domain, rest sourced from reference TRBV7-9 and TRBJ1-2, is DTGVSQNPRHKITKRGQNVTFRCDPISEHNRLYWYRQTLGQGPEFLTYFQNEAQLEKSRLLSDRFSAERPKGSFSTLEIQRTEQGDSAMYLCASKTGEDYGYTFGSGTRLTVV.

This clone has just one count. The CDR3 DNA is TGTGCCAGCAGTCTCCGACTTGCCGATGGCTACACCTTC. Amino acids: CASSLRLADGYTF. The chain combines TRBV4-2 with TRBJ1-2; no clear D gene. Germline-derived CDR1 and CDR2 are LGHNA and YNFKEQ. CDR3 size: 13 residues. V was cut by 6 bases and J by 6 bases, with 14 bases left in between.

This rearrangement joins TRBV18 to TRBJ2-3; a possible D gene is TRBD2 (6 bases). Germline lookup yields CDR1 KGHSH and CDR2 LQKENI. Trimming removed 1 base from V and 6 bases from J, with 11 bases in between. The CDR3 has 14 amino acids. The CDR3 DNA reads TGTGCCAGCTCACCACGGGGGGTTATGGATACGCAGTATTTT. This sequence encodes CASSPRGVMDTQYF.

This chain uses TRBV7-7 with TRBJ2-1; D may match TRBD1 or TRBD2 (5 bases each). V lost 5 bases and J 3 bases, leaving 20 bases between the germline ends. The CDR3 has 17 amino acids. Germline CDR1 SSHAT, CDR2 FNYEAQ (reference sequence). The CDR3 DNA follows: TGTGCCAGCAGCACCCTAGGGGAGCGGAGATGCTACAATGAGCAGTTCTTC. Translated, it gives CASSTLGERRCYNEQFF.

V and J are TRBV19 and TRBJ1-2; a weak D match, TRBD1 (5 bases). Germline values: CDR1 LNHDA, CDR2 SQIVND (reference sequence). The CDR3 runs to 14 residues. V shed 1 base and J shed 4 bases, with 10 bases lying between them. For the CDR3, the DNA is TGTGCCAGTAGTATAGCCCAGGGATTCTATGGCTACACCTTC. This encodes CASSIAQGFYGYTF.

In this sample, this clone turned up once. This chain joins TRBV19 and TRBJ1-3; D gene ambiguous. The CDR3 is 15 residues long. The germline V and J ends were trimmed by 8 bases and 4 bases, with 18 bases remaining between them. The germline gives CDR1 LNHDA, CDR2 SQIVND (reference sequence). The CDR3 loop is CASSLGRSTGNTIYF. The CDR3 nucleotides read TGTGCCAGTTCCTTAGGAAGGAGCACCGGAAACACCATATATTTT.

This clone was observed a single time. The chain is built from TRBV6-5 and TRBJ1-6; D gene ambiguous. The V gene's germline CDR1 is MNHEY and CDR2 SVGAGI. The CDR3 loop spans 14 amino acids. The germline V and J ends were trimmed by 6 bases and 8 bases, with 14 bases remaining between them. The CDR3 spells CASSLHAQDSPLHF. In DNA form, the CDR3 reads TGTGCCAGCAGCCTACACGCTCAAGATTCACCCCTCCACTTT.

In its sample, this clone was seen a few times. DNA of the CDR3: TGTGCCAGCAGCCCGCAGGGTGTAAGTCAGCCCCAGCATTTT. This gives the protein CASSPQGVSQPQHF. This chain links TRBV11-2 with TRBJ1-5; TRBD1 might be the D (5 bases). CDR1 and CDR2 (germline): SGHAT, FQNNGV. The ends were cut back, 5 bases at V and 6 bases at J, with 14 bases in the middle. This CDR3 comprises 14 residues. The full variable domain, with the rest looked up from reference TRBV11-2 and TRBJ1-5, is EAGVAQSPRYKIIEKRQSVAFWCNPISGHATLYWYQQILGQGPKLLIQFQNNGVVDDSQLPKDRFSAERLKGVDSTLKIQPAKLEDSAVYLCASSPQGVSQPQHFGDGTRLSIL.

The chain uses TRBV5-6 and TRBJ1-2, with D hard to call. The ends were cut back, 3 bases at V and 6 bases at J, with 12 bases in the middle. This CDR3 contains 13 residues. In germline, CDR1 is SGHDT, CDR2 YYEEEE. The CDR3 reads CASSSIAGDGYTF. In DNA, the CDR3 is TGTGCCAGCAGCTCCATAGCCGGGGATGGCTACACCTTC.

The V and J genes are TRBV19 and TRBJ1-1; D possibly corresponds to TRBD1 (5 bases). The ends were cut back, 3 bases at V and 0 bases at J, with 11 bases in the middle. The CDR3 is made up of 15 amino acids. Per the germline V gene, CDR1 is LNHDA and CDR2 is SQIVND (reference sequence). The CDR3 sequence is CASSITGRMNTEAFF. The CDR3 bases are TGTGCCAGTAGTATCACGGGACGGATGAACACTGAAGCTTTCTTT.

The J gene is TRBJ1-1, the V gene TRBV30; TRBD1 aligns across 8 bases. The CDR3 runs 13 residues. CDR1 is GTSNPN, CDR2 SVGIG, per germline (reference sequence). With 7 bases clipped from V and 5 bases from J, the junction kept 9 bases outside the gene matches. This chain's CDR3 is CASGQGLGTEAFF. In nucleotides, the CDR3 is TGTGCCTCAGGACAGGGTTTGGGAACTGAAGCTTTCTTT.

The chain joins TRBV5-4 to TRBJ1-3; D may be TRBD1 (6 bases). V dropped 4 bases and J dropped 0 bases, with 20 bases sitting between them. The CDR3 is 18 amino acids. CDR1 is SGHNT, CDR2 YYREEE, per germline (reference sequence). CDR3 loop: CASSGWEQGFPSGNTIYF. DNA for the CDR3: TGTGCCAGCAGCGGCTGGGAACAGGGTTTCCCCTCTGGAAACACCATATATTTT.